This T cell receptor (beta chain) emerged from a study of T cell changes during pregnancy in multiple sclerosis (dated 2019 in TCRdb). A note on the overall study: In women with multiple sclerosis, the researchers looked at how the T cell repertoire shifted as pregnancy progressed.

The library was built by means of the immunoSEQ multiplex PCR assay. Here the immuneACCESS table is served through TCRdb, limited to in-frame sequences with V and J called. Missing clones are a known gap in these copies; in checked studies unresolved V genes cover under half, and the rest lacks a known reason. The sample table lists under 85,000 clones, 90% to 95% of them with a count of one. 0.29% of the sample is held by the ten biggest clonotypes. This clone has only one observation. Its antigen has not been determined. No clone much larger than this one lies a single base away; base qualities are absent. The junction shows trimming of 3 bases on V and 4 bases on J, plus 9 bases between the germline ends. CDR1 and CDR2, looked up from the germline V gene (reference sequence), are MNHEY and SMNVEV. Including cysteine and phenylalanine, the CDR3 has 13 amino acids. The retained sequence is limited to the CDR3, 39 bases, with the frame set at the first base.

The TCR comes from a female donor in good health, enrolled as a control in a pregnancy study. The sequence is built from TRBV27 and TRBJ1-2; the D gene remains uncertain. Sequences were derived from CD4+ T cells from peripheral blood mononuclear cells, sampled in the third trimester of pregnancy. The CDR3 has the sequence CASSFSPGYGYTF. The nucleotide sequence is TGTGCCAGCAGTTTTTCCCCCGGCTATGGCTACACCTTC.